The T cell receptor (beta chain) under discussion was sequenced for a study of blood T cell repertoires in COVID-19 (dated by TCRdb to 2020 to 2021). For context, the study as a whole: Collaborator samples came from the United States, Italy and Spain and covered acute and convalescent phases of COVID-19. The material from the prospective study consisted of cDNA or gDNA derived from T cells, B-cell-depleted T cells, or PBMCs. The dataset comprised deeply sampled blood TCRbeta repertoires from subjects exposed to, actively infected with, or recovered from COVID-19. A freely available public database, intended as a resource for researchers studying the immune response to SARS-CoV-2, is where the repertoires were released. The samples were drawn from the first 160 participants of the ongoing ImmuneRACE study and from 1,254 subjects provided by 6 global collaborators. Nearly every sample came with metadata listing a de-identified subject ID, COVID-19 status, age in years and sex. HLA class I and class II types, where available, came from metadata supplied by the sample provider rather than from assay-based typing.

Broad study findings and their caveats: The quantity of clinical and demographic metadata differed by source and by participant and was supplied without curation.

To note about this clone: The clone's antigen remains unknown. It has no much larger one-base neighbor in the sample; base qualities were not kept.

The germline V gene encodes CDR1 MNHEY and CDR2 SVGAGI. Counted from cysteine to phenylalanine, this CDR3 has 16 amino acids. The sequence is cut down to CDR3 DNA, 48 bases in frame from base 1. V is shortened by 2 bases, J by 4 bases, and the region joining them spans 16 bases. TCRbeta CDR3 regions were amplified from genomic DNA using the immunoSEQ Assay, a bias-controlled multiplex PCR. The authors' pipeline ran thus. Nucleated cell counts per sample were estimated from amplification of reference gene primers within the assay. To quantify the absolute abundance of each unique TCRbeta CDR3 rearrangement, sequence reads were collapsed and filtered. For each sample, productive Simpson clonality was calculated as the square root of Simpson's diversity index across productive rearrangements. In TCRdb, the immuneACCESS table is reduced to in-frame sequences with V and J assigned. These tables do not hold every clone; where another copy was compared, an unresolved V gene accounts for under half, and the others remain unexplained. V, J and clone size are taken as reported in that table, and D and trimming were inferred from the DNA itself. Here the sample has some 270,000 clones; over 80% occur a single time. Clones ranked in the top ten supply around 3.2% of the sample.

In the prospective study, participants were roughly 18 to 89 years old, resided in 24 geographic areas of the United States, and were enrolled through a virtual design. In the prospective study, participants were assigned to cohorts based on the clinical history participants reported in a screening survey and a study questionnaire. A participant counted as exposed if, within 2 weeks of entering the study, that participant had been in contact with someone who had a PCR-confirmed or clinician-diagnosed COVID-19 case. Mobile phlebotomists in the prospective study collected whole blood, serum and a nasopharyngeal or oropharyngeal swab from every participant. Prospective study participants could optionally give additional blood draws and questionnaires over an approximately two-month period. Before DNA extraction, blood samples from the prospective study were shipped at room temperature or frozen.

The V and J segments used are TRBV6-5 and TRBJ2-3; the D gene is unclear. The TCR comes from a woman in her 40s who had been exposed to COVID-19. The specimen sequenced was PBMCs or T cells enriched from blood (not recorded which). The DNA reads TGTGCCAGCAGTTACCCCTTGCCTAGTCGGTCAGATACGCAGTATTTT. This translates into CASSYPLPSRSDTQYF.